This T cell receptor (beta chain) was sequenced in a study of T-cell reconstitution after alpha-beta-depleted transplantation in children listed by TCRdb under 2016. In terms of the full investigation: Using TCR repertoire profiling, the study followed T-cell immune reconstitution in a quantitative way in children after TCRalphabeta/CD19-depleted allogeneic hematopoietic cell transplantation.

Ten or more counts support this clonotype. It has no known antigen specificity. Base-call qualities are not available, and no considerably larger clone is one nucleotide away. Preparation of the library involved PCR. Data came from an Illumina HiSeq 2500. TCR libraries were prepared with molecular barcoding, using unique molecular identifiers to normalize TCRbeta repertoire quantification. The raw public data were reprocessed by TCRdb itself: fastp quality trimming at Q25, MiXCR clonotype calling, in-frame beta chains only. All rows with the same CDR3 protein become a single entry with the most common DNA and genes. Within this sample are around 270,000 distinct CDR3 sequences, with roughly 8.2% of them counted one time only. The top ten clonotypes cover about 9.1% of the sample. Trimming accounts for 4 bases at V and 5 bases at J, while the number of junction bases matched to no gene is 9. From cysteine to phenylalanine, the CDR3 is 15 amino acids long. This entry keeps only the CDR3 DNA: 45 bases, framed from base 1.

Sample treatment or condition, as interpreted from the label and publication: allogeneic hematopoietic cell transplantation with graft depleted of TCRalphabeta T cells and CD19 B cells. Transplant recipients were children who received TCRalphabeta/CD19-depleted allogeneic hematopoietic cell grafts. What the study reported, not specific to this receptor: About two months after transplant, the apparently early recovery of alphabetaT-cell counts reportedly depended on just several hundred clones that had expanded rapidly and came from non-depleted graft cells. In some patients, the high TCRbeta diversity seen at day 60 was put down to recipient T cells and intrathymic progenitors that had survived conditioning. Hyperexpanded clone frequencies declined over subsequent months; after one year, T-cell counts and TCRbeta diversity were mostly attributed to newly produced T cells.

This sequence was found in a female patient aged 2 to 10 who had a stem cell transplant for Fanconi anemia, so the T cells may come from the graft donor. The V gene is TRBV12-3 or TRBV12-4 and the J gene is TRBJ2-3; a stretch of 7 junction bases matches TRBD1. The starting material was peripheral blood, obtained 360 days after TCRalphabeta/CD19-depleted stem cell transplant. The CDR3 loop reads CASSSGGIMEDTQYF. The sequenced DNA: TGTGCCAGCAGTTCAGGGGGAATAATGGAAGATACGCAGTATTTT.